This TCR beta chain originates from a study of post-analysis software for immune sequencing data. Looking at the study overall: In terms of disease course, relapsing-remitting, secondary progressive and progressive-relapsing multiple sclerosis were included.

This CDR3 spans 13 amino acids. Trimming took 5 bases from V and 4 from J; bases not matched to a gene: 2. The TCR beta cDNA libraries carried unique molecular identifiers. T cells, roughly 0.9 to 11 million of them, yielded some 500,000 cDNA molecules. TCRdb reanalysed the PCR reads using MiXCR and keeps one entry per CDR3 protein. This sample has about 460,000 distinct CDR3 sequences, with roughly 46% found just once. Comment on this clonotype: Antigen unknown.

Findings of the study overall: Strong co-clustering by F measure linked samples that shared a preparation batch. TRBV segments more frequent in patients than in controls numbered roughly 5 and included TRBV5-6, TRBV5-1 and TRBV20-1. Controls significantly exceeded multiple sclerosis patients in normalized Chao1 diversity.

Sequencing input: blood. This sequence was found in a girl aged 10 to 17 with multiple sclerosis. The rearrangement joins TRBV12-3 or TRBV12-4 to TRBJ2-1; 7 bases align to TRBD2. The CDR3 region is CASSTLAYNEQFF. The DNA of the CDR3 is TGTGCCAGCAGTACACTAGCGTACAATGAGCAGTTCTTC.